This entry describes one T cell receptor (beta chain). The data derive from a study of technical replicates of blood from a few donors. CDR3 size: 15 residues. CDR1 is SNHLY, CDR2 FYNNEI, per germline. Germline trimming cut 7 bases from V and 6 bases from J; bases unmatched to any gene: 9. The repertoire was sequenced with immunoSEQ multiplex PCR; TCRdb's copy has only in-frame clones and lacks some. The sample shows 85,000 to 100,000 clones, 90% to 97% of them seen only once. The sample comprised T cells isolated from PBMCs. The receptor's source is a human donor in good health. The chain is built from TRBV2 and TRBJ1-4; 9 nucleotides align to TRBD1. The CDR3 nucleotides read TGTGCCAGCAACGTACAGGGGGCGTATTATGAAAAACTGTTTTTT. This gives the protein CASNVQGAYYEKLFF.